Below, one T cell receptor beta chain is given with its context. The data originate from a study of cytomegalovirus exposure and HLA in healthy donors. The study ran its PCR with 60 Vbeta and 13 Jbeta primers. Assay used: immunoSEQ multiplex PCR; TCRdb lists only in-frame clones, some missing. Of roughly 54,000 clones listed, 82% are singletons. The specimen was PBMCs. The source is a man aged 50 to 60 in good health and CMV-seronegative.

The CDR3 sequence is CAWGGTVTDTQYF. The CDR3 nucleotides are TGTGCCTGGGGCGGGACAGTCACAGATACGCAGTATTTT. The V gene is TRBV30, the J gene TRBJ2-3; D perhaps matches TRBD1 (7 bases). The germline V gene has CDR1 GTSNPN and CDR2 SVGIG (reference sequence). The length of the CDR3 is 13 residues. Trimming shortened V by 5 bases and J by 2 bases, and 11 bases separated the two germline ends.